This TCR beta chain was obtained from a study of T-cell memory formation after mild COVID-19. V was trimmed by 5 bases and J by 6 bases, leaving 22 bases between them. Per germline, CDR1 SGHVS and CDR2 FNYEAQ. The CDR3 has 17 amino acids. Study outcomes and limitations: Contracting clones from day 15 to 85 had balanced CD4/CD8; later expanders favoured CD4+. Shrinking CD4+ clones resided mostly in CM and EM, and CD8+ ones in EMRA.

This clonotype was counted a few times. Its antigen is currently unknown. Each CDR3 protein gets one entry after TCRdb re-called the 5' RACE reads with MiXCR. The table includes just over 150,000 distinct CDR3 sequences, about a third detected once. V is TRBV7-6 and J is TRBJ2-2; D may correspond to TRBD1 or TRBD2 (5 bases each). The receptor's source is an adult woman who had mild COVID-19 (a few samples of this study predate the infection). Cell type and time point are not known. Sample: PBMCs or a T cell subset sorted from them (not recorded which). The DNA for the CDR3 is TGTGCCAGCAGCGAAAGCCGGGACGTCGAGTTTCCCGGGGAGCTGTTTTTT. This translates into CASSESRDVEFPGELFF.